This T cell receptor beta chain was captured in a study of T cell responses to AZD1222 COVID-19 vaccine. Across the whole study: Pooled in the analysis were second doses at about 4 or about 12 weeks.

Whole-study results and caveats: All repertoire sampling was performed exclusively after the peak T cell response. The study found Spike-specific TCR breadth and depth rose after two AZD1222 doses.

The CDR3 has 15 amino acids. Trimming at V came to 4 bases and at J to 3 bases, leaving 5 bases not matched to a gene. Germline CDR1 is SGHKS and CDR2 is YYEKEE (reference sequence). Clones were read by immunoSEQ multiplex PCR, and TCRdb kept only the in-frame ones, dropping some. The table records about 120,000 clones, roughly 84% of them present only once. This clone has only one observation. Its antigen is not known. The gene calls are TRBV5-5 and TRBJ1-2, with 11 bases fitting TRBD1. The sequence was collected from an adult in good health. The sequencing here drew on peripheral blood, taken on day 0 of AZD1222 vaccination. CDR3 nucleotides: TGTGCCAGCAGCCCGGGACAGGGGGTTGACTATGGCTACACCTTC. Translation: CASSPGQGVDYGYTF. Combining the CDR3 with reference TRBV5-5 and TRBJ1-2 gives the whole variable domain DAGVTQSPTHLIKTRGQQVTLRCSPISGHKSVSWYQQVLGQGPQFIFQYYEKEERGRGNFPDRFSARQFPNYSSELNVNALLLGDSALYLCASSPGQGVDYGYTFGSGTRLTVV.